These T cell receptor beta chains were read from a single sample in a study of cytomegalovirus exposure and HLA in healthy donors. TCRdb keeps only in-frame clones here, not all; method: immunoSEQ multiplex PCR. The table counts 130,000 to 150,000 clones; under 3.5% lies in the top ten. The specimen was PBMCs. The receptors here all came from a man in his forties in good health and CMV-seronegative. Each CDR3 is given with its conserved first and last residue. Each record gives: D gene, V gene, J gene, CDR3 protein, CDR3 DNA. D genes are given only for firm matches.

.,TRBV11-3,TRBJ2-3,CASSSGDTQYF,TGTGCCAGCAGCTCGGGAGATACGCAGTATTTT
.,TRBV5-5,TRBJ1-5,CASSLPPTGMYQPQHF,TGTGCCAGCAGCTTGCCGCCGACAGGTATGTATCAGCCCCAGCATTTT
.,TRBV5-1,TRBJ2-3,CASSLNVAGPTDTQYF,TGCGCCAGCAGCTTGAATGTCGCAGGTCCCACAGATACGCAGTATTTT
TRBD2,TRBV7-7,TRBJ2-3,CASSLLAGYTDTQYF,TGTGCCAGCAGCTTGCTAGCGGGGTACACAGATACGCAGTATTTT
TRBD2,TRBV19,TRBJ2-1,CASSSTSGGDNEQFF,TGTGCCAGTAGCTCGACTAGCGGGGGGGACAATGAGCAGTTCTTC
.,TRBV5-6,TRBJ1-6,CASSLLGLNNSPLHF,TGTGCCAGCAGCTTGCTAGGCCTTAATAATTCACCCCTCCACTTT
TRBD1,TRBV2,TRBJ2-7,CASSIQGENEQYF,TGTGCCAGCAGTATCCAGGGGGAAAACGAGCAGTACTTC
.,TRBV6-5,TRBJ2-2,CASSGQGVAGELFF,TGTGCCAGCTCAGGGCAGGGTGTAGCCGGGGAGCTGTTTTTT
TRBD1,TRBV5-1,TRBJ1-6,CASSPGQDSSPLHF,TGCGCCAGCAGCCCCGGACAGGACAGTTCACCCCTCCACTTT
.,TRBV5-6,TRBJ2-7,CASSSGPTYEQYF,TGTGCCAGCAGCTCTGGCCCCACCTACGAGCAGTACTTC
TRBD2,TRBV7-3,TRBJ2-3,CASSPNSGGLTDTQYF,TGTGCCAGCAGCCCGAATAGCGGGGGGCTCACAGATACGCAGTATTTT
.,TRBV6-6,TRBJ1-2,CASSLEGSNYGYTF,TGTGCCAGCAGTCTGGAGGGTTCTAACTATGGCTACACCTTC
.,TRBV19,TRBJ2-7,CASSIEGGAYEQYF,TGTGCCAGTAGTATAGAGGGGGGAGCCTACGAGCAGTACTTC
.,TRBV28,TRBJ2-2,CASRSHRDSGELFF,TGTGCCAGCAGGTCGCACAGGGATTCCGGGGAGCTGTTTTTT
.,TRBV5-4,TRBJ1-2,CASSLDRNYGYTF,TGTGCCAGCAGCTTGGACAGGAACTATGGCTACACCTTC
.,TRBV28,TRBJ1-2,CASRTGNGYTF,TGTGCCAGCCGAACAGGGAATGGCTACACCTTC
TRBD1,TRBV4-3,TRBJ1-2,CASSHLPGQGNYGYTF,TGCGCCAGCAGCCACCTCCCCGGACAGGGGAACTATGGCTACACCTTC
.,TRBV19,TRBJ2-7,CASSIGSSYEQYF,TGTGCCAGTAGTATAGGCAGTTCCTACGAGCAGTACTTC
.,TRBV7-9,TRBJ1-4,CASSSEGGLGKLFF,TGTGCCAGCAGCTCCGAGGGCGGGTTAGGAAAACTGTTTTTT
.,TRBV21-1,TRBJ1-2,CASRIYWDRGRGYGYTF,TGTGCCAGCAGGATCTACTGGGACAGGGGGCGCGGATATGGCTACACCTTC
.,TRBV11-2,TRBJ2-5,CASSLSGRRETQYF,TGTGCCAGCAGCTTATCGGGCAGGAGGGAGACCCAGTACTTC
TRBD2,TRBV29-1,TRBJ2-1,CSAGGTSGYNEQFF,TGCAGCGCTGGCGGGACTAGCGGGTACAATGAGCAGTTCTTC
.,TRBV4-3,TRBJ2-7,CASSRRQAGPYEQYF,TGCGCCAGCAGCCGCCGTCAGGCGGGTCCCTACGAGCAGTACTTC
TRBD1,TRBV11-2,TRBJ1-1,CASRLNTRGDNTEAFF,TGTGCCAGCAGACTCAACACCAGGGGGGATAACACTGAAGCTTTCTTT
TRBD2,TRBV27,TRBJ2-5,CASSSGAGGTQYF,TGTGCCAGCAGTTCGGGAGCGGGGGGGACCCAGTACTTC
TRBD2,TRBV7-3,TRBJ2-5,CASSLIGGGNQETQYF,TGTGCCAGCAGCTTAATTGGCGGGGGGAATCAAGAGACCCAGTACTTC
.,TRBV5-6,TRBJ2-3,CASSFPPRGARFTDTQYF,TGTGCCAGCAGCTTCCCACCCAGGGGGGCTAGGTTTACAGATACGCAGTATTTT
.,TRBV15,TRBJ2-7,CATSRGMGASYEQYF,TGTGCCACCAGCAGAGGTATGGGGGCTTCCTACGAGCAGTACTTC
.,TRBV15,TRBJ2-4,CATSRDPGAKNIQYF,TGTGCCACCAGCAGAGACCCAGGAGCCAAAAACATTCAGTACTTC
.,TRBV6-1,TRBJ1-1,CASSEVGTQNTEAFF,TGTGCCAGCAGTGAAGTCGGGACACAGAACACTGAAGCTTTCTTT
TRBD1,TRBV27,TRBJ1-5,CASSHRDRYQPQHF,TGTGCCAGCAGTCACCGGGACAGATATCAGCCCCAGCATTTT
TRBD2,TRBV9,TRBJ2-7,CASSLGAAGVSEQYF,TGTGCCAGCAGCTTGGGCGCAGCGGGGGTTTCCGAGCAGTACTTC
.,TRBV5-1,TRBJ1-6,CASSLDPVGSPLHF,TGCGCCAGCAGCTTGGATCCAGTTGGTTCACCCCTCCACTTT
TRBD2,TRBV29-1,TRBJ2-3,CSVGWTSGGISTDTQYF,TGCAGCGTTGGGTGGACTAGCGGGGGGATTAGCACAGATACGCAGTATTTT
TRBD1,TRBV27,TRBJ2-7,CASSSGTGEFVAEQYF,TGTGCCAGCAGTTCTGGGACAGGGGAATTCGTGGCCGAGCAGTACTTC
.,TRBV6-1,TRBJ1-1,CASNKEKIEAFF,TGTGCCAGCAATAAAGAGAAAATTGAAGCTTTCTTT
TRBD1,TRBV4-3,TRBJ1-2,CASSQAPTGNYGYTF,TGCGCCAGCAGCCAAGCCCCGACAGGGAACTATGGCTACACCTTC
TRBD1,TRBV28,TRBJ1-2,CASSSGTGKNGYTF,TGTGCCAGCAGTTCCGGGACAGGGAAGAATGGCTACACCTTC
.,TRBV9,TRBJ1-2,CASSAGAHGYTF,TGTGCCAGCAGCGCAGGGGCCCATGGCTACACCTTC
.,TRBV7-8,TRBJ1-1,CASSYLPGSTEAFF,TGTGCCAGCAGCTATCTACCGGGGAGCACTGAAGCTTTCTTT
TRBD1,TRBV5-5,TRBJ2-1,CASSLEATGAFGNEQFF,TGTGCCAGCAGCTTGGAGGCGACAGGGGCGTTTGGCAATGAGCAGTTCTTC